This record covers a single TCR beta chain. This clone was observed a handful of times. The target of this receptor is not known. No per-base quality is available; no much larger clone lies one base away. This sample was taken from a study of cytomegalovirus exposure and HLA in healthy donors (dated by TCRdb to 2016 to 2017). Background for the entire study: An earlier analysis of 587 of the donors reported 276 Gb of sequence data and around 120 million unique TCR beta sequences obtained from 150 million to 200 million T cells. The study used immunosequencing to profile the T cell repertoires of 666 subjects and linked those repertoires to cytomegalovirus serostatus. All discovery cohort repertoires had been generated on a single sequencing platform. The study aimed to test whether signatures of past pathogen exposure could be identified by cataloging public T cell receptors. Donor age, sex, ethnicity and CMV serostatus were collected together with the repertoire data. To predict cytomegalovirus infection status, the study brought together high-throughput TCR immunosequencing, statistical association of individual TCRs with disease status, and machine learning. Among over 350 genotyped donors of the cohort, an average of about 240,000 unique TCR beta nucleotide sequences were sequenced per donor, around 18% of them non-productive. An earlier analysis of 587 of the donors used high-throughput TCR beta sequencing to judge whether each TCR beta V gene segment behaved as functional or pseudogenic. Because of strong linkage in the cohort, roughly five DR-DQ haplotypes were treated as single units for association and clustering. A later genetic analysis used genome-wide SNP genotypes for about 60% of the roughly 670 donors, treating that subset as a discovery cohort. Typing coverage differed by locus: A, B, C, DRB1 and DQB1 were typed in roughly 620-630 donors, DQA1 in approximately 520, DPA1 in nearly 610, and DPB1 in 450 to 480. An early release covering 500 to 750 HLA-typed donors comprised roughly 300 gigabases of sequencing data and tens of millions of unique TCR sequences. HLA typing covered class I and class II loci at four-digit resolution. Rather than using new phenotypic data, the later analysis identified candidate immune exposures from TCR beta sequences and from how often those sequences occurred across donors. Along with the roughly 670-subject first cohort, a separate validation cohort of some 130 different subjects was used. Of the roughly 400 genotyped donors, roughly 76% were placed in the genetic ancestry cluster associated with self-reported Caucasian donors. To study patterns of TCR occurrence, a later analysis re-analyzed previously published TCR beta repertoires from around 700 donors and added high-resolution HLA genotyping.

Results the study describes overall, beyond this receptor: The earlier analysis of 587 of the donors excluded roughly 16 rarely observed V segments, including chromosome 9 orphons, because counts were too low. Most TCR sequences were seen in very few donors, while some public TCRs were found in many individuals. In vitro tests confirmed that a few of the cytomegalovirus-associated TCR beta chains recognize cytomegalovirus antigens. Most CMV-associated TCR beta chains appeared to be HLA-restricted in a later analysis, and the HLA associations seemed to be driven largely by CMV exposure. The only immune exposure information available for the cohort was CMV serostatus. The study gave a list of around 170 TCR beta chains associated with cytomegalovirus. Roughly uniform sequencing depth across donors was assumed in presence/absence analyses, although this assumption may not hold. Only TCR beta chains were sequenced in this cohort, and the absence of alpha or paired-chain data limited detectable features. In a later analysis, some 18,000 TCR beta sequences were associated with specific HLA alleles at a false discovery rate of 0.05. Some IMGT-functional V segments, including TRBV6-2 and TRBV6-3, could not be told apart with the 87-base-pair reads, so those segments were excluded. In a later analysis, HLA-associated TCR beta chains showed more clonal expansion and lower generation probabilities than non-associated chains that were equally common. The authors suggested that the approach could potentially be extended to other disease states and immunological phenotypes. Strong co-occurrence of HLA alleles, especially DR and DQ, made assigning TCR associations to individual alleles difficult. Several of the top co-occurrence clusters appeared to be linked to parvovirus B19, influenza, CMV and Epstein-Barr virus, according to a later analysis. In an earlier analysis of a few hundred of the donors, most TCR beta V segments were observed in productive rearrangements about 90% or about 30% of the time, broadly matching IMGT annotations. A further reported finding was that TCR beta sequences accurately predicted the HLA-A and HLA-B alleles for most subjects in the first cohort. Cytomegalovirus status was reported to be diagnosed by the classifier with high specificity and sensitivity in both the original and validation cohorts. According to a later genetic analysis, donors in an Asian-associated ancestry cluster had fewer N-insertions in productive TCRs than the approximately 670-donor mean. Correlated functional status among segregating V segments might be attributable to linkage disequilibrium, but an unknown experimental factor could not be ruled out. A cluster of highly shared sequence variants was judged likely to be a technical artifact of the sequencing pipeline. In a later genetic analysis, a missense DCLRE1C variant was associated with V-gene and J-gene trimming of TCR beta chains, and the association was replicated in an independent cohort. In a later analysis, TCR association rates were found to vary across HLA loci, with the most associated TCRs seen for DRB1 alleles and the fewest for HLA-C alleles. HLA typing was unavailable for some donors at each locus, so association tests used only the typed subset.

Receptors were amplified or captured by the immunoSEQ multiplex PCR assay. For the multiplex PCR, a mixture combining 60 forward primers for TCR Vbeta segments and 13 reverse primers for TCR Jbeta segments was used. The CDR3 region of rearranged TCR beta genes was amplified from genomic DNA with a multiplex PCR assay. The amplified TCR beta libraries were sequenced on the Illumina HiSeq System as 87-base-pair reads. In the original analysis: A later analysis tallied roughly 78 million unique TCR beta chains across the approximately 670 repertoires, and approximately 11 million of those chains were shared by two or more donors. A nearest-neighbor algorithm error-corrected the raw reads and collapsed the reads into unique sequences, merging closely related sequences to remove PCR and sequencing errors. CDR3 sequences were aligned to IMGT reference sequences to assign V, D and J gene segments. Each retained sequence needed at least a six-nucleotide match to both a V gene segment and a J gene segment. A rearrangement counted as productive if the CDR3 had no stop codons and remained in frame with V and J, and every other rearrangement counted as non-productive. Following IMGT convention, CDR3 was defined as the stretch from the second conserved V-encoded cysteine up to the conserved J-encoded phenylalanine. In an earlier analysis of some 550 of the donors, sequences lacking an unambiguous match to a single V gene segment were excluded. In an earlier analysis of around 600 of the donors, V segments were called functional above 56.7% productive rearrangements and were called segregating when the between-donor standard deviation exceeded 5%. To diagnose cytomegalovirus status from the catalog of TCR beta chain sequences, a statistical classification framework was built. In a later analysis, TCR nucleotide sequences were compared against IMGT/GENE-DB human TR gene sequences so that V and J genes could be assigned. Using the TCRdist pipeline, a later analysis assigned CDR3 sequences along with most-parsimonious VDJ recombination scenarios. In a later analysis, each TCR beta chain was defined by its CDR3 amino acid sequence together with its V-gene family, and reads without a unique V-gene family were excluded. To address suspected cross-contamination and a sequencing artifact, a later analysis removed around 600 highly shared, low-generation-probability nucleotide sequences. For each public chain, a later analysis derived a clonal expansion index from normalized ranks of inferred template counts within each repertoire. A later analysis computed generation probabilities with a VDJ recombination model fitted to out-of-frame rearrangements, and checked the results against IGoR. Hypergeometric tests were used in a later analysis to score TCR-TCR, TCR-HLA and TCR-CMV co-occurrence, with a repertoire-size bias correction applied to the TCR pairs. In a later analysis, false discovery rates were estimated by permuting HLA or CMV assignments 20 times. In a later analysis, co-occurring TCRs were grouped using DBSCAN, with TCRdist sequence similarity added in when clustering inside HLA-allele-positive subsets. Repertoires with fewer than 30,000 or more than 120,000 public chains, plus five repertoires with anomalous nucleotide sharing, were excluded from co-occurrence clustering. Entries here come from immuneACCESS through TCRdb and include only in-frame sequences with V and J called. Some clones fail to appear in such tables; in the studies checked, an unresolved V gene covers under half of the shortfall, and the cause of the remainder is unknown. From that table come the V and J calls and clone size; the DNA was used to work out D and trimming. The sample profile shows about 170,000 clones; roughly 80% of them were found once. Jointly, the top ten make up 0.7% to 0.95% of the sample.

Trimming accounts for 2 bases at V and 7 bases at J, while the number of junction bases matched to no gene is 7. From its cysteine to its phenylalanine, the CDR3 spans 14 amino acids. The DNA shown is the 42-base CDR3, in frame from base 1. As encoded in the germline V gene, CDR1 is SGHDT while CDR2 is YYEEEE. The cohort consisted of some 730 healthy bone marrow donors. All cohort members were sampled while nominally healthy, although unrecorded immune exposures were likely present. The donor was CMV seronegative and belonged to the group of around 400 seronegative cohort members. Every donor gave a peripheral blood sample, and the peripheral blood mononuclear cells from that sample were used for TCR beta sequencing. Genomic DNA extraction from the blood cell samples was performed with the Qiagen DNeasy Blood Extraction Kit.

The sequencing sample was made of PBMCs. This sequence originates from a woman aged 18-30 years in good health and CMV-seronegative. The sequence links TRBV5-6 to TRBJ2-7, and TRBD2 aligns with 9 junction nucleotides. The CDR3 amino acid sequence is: CASSFGLAGDEQYF. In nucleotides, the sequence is TGTGCCAGCAGCTTCGGATTAGCGGGAGATGAGCAGTACTTC.